The next 12 T cell receptor beta chains were all read from a single sample in a study of control samples from healthy donors and cancer patients. Sequencing used immunoSEQ multiplex PCR; TCRdb keeps in-frame clones, though not all of them. The sample lists about 82,000 clones; 89% were seen once. Input material: blood. All receptors come from a man aged 50-59 years in good health.

The chain uses TRBV7-2 and TRBJ2-3, with a possible D match to TRBD2 (5 bases). Trimming left V 2 bases short and J 9 bases short, with 21 bases between. This CDR3 contains 16 residues. The germline V gene has CDR1 SGHTA and CDR2 FQGNSA. CDR3 region: CASSLNSGNYIGTQYF. CDR3 nucleotide sequence: TGTGCCAGCAGCTTAAACTCGGGGAATTACATTGGGACGCAGTATTTT.

The chain carries TRBV7-2 and TRBJ2-2, with TRBD2 matching over 13 bases. The CDR3 is made up of 15 amino acids. Per germline, CDR1 SGHTA and CDR2 FQGNSA. V was clipped by 5 bases and J by 6 bases; unmatched bases: 3. In DNA, the CDR3 is TGTGCCAGCAGCCCGGGACTAGCGGGGCCCGGGGAGCTGTTTTTT. This encodes CASSPGLAGPGELFF.

V and J are TRBV11-2 and TRBJ2-3; 8 nucleotides line up with TRBD2. Germline lookup yields CDR1 SGHAT and CDR2 FQNNGV. CDR3 size: 15 residues. The V segment lost 6 bases and the J segment 2 bases; nucleotides outside the gene matches: 7. The CDR3 loop reads CASSSYGGDTDTQYF. The CDR3 DNA reads as TGTGCCAGCAGTTCCTACGGGGGGGACACAGATACGCAGTATTTT. Full variable domain (outside the CDR3, taken from reference TRBV11-2 and TRBJ2-3): EAGVAQSPRYKIIEKRQSVAFWCNPISGHATLYWYQQILGQGPKLLIQFQNNGVVDDSQLPKDRFSAERLKGVDSTLKIQPAKLEDSAVYLCASSSYGGDTDTQYFGPGTRLTVL.

This sequence joins TRBV7-2 and TRBJ2-7; 7 bases align to TRBD2. Trimming removed 8 bases from V and 0 bases from J; junction bases left unmatched: 7. CDR1 and CDR2 from the germline V gene are SGHTA and FQGNSA. The CDR3 spans 14 residues. Written as DNA, the CDR3 is TGTGCCAGCTCACGGGGGGTCAGCTCCTACGAGCAGTACTTC. Protein: CASSRGVSSYEQYF.

The chain uses TRBV4-2 and TRBJ2-2, with 7 nucleotides matching TRBD2. The CDR3 runs 15 residues. After removal of 2 bases from V and 7 bases from J, the junction contained 7 bases not matched to a gene. Germline V CDR1 and CDR2: LGHNA, YNFKEQ. The CDR3 is CASSQRGGKDGELFF. The CDR3 DNA sequence: TGTGCCAGCAGCCAACGCGGGGGAAAGGACGGGGAGCTGTTTTTT.

The J gene is TRBJ1-2, the V gene TRBV30, with unresolved D. Deletions cut 3 bases from V and 0 bases from J, with 17 bases between. The CDR3 consists of 16 residues. Germline values: CDR1 GTSNPN, CDR2 SVGIG (reference sequence). CDR3 sequence reads: CAWSRATLYPNYGYTF. CDR3 DNA: TGTGCCTGGAGCCGGGCAACCCTATATCCTAACTATGGCTACACCTTC.

The rearrangement uses TRBV19 and TRBJ2-6, with D perhaps matching TRBD1 (5 bases). Germline lookup yields CDR1 LNHDA and CDR2 SQIVND (reference sequence). This CDR3 spans 17 amino acids. The V end was cut by 7 bases, the J end by 0 bases, with 16 bases between. The CDR3 reads CASTTGRVFSGANVLTF. The DNA for the CDR3 is TGTGCCAGTACAACAGGTCGGGTTTTCTCTGGGGCCAACGTCCTGACTTTC. The full variable domain, with the rest looked up from reference TRBV19 and TRBJ2-6, is DGGITQSPKYLFRKEGQNVTLSCEQNLNHDAMYWYRQDPGQGLRLIYYSQIVNDFQKGDIAEGYSVSREKKESFPLTVTSAQKNPTAFYLCASTTGRVFSGANVLTFGAGSRLTVL.

The genes are TRBV29-1 and TRBJ2-7; TRBD1 agrees at 10 bases. From germline, CDR1 is SQVTM and CDR2 ANQGSEA. This CDR3 spans 14 amino acids. The ends lost 4 bases at V and 5 bases at J; junction bases unmatched: 8. The CDR3 loop is CSVARDRGQHEQYF. As DNA, the CDR3 is TGCAGCGTTGCGCGGGACAGGGGTCAGCACGAGCAGTACTTC.

V usage is TRBV4-3 and J usage is TRBJ2-2, with 9 bases aligning to TRBD1. V gave up 2 bases and J gave up 13 bases; unmatched junction bases: 11. The CDR3 is 15 amino acids. Germline CDR1 is LGHNA and CDR2 is YSLEER. The chain's CDR3 is CASSQTGQGLHLLFF. In DNA, the CDR3 is TGCGCCAGCAGCCAAACGGGACAGGGCTTGCATTTGCTGTTTTTT.

This chain uses TRBV7-2 with TRBJ2-1, with unresolved D. Germline V CDR1 and CDR2: SGHTA, FQGNSA. CDR3 length: 17 amino acids. The V end was cut by 3 bases, the J end by 4 bases, with 19 bases between. CDR3 in DNA: TGTGCCAGCAGCTTTTTCCTGACTCCAGCGCAGTACAATGAGCAGTTCTTC. Translating gives CASSFFLTPAQYNEQFF.

The chain carries TRBV18 and TRBJ2-7, with D possibly being TRBD1 (5 bases). Deletions cut 1 base from V and 5 bases from J, with 9 bases between. The germline CDR1 and CDR2 sequences are KGHSH and LQKENI. The CDR3 length is 13 residues. CDR3 coding DNA: TGTGCCAGCTCACCACGGCAGGGTCACGAGCAGTACTTC. Protein: CASSPRQGHEQYF.

This clone occurred once. The CDR3 protein is CASSLQGAPRGTQYF. In DNA form, the CDR3 reads TGCGCCAGCAGTCTCCAGGGGGCTCCCCGAGGGACCCAGTACTTC. The gene calls are TRBV5-1 and TRBJ2-5; 8 positions match TRBD1. Germline V gene sequence: CDR1 SGHRS, CDR2 YFSETQ. The length of the CDR3 is 15 residues. Germline trimming cut 5 bases from V and 7 bases from J; bases unmatched to any gene: 13.